This T cell receptor beta chain stems from a study of CD4 T cells in relation to SARS-CoV-2 and coronaviruses. Study summary: After less than 11 days of antigen culture, PBMC TCR beta CDR3s were sequenced.

Germline CDR1 reads ENHRY; CDR2 reads SYGVKD. The V segment lost 8 bases and the J segment 0 bases; nucleotides outside the gene matches: 4. There are 16 residues in the CDR3. Before the COVID-19 pandemic, during about 2011-2019, CD4+ T cells were taken from unexposed donors. The cells were cultured for approximately ten days before CD4+ T cells were isolated. Unexposed-donor CD4+ T cells were probed with SARS-CoV-2 S/N and four cold-coronavirus spikes, cells permitting. In regard to this clone: The target antigen is unknown.

TCRdb's copy holds only in-frame clones and misses some; the assay was immunoSEQ multiplex PCR. This table holds approximately 25,000 clones, 65% to 80% found once. The V gene is TRBV10-3, the J gene TRBJ2-3; 14 nucleotides line up with TRBD2. The sample consisted of CD4+ T cells from PBMCs, cultured in vitro. The source of this sequence is a human donor in good health. The CDR3 nucleotides read TGTGCCATCGGGACTAGCGGGAGAACTAGCACAGATACGCAGTATTTT. It is translated as CAIGTSGRTSTDTQYF.